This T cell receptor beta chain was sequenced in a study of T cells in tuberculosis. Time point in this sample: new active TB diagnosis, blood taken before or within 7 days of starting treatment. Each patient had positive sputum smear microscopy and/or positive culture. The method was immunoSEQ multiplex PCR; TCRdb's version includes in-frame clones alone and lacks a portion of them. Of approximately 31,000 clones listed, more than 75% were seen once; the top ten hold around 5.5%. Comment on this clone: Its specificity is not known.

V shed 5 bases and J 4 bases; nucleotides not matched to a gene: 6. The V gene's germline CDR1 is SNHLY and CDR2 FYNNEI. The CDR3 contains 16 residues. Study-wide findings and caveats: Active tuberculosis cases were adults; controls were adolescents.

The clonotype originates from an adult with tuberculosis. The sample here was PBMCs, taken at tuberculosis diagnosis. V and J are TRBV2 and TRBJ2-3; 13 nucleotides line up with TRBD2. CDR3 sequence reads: CASSRTSGGVPDTQYF. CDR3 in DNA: TGTGCCAGCAGTAGAACTAGCGGGGGGGTTCCAGATACGCAGTATTTT.